This T cell receptor (beta chain) was obtained from a study of blood T cells in healthy people across ages. Across the whole study: For every two T cells, template switching captured about one barcoded beta molecule.

This clonotype was seen a handful of times. Its antigen is undetermined. PCR was performed a second time for about 6 to 12 cycles using a sample-barcoded 5' primer and a J-beta primer mix. TCRdb re-analysed the 5' RACE reads in MiXCR, keeping a single row per CDR3 protein. This sample has 550,000 to 750,000 distinct CDR3 sequences, with 21% found just once. J lost 4 bases, V lost 4 bases, and 8 bases had no gene match. CDR1 and CDR2 from the germline V gene are SQVTM and ANQGSEA. The CDR3 is made up of 15 amino acids. Whole-study results and caveats: It was held that diversity estimates obtained from one million T cells represented underestimates.

The receptor was derived from a man aged 70-80 years in good health. The sample comprised blood. The rearrangement joins TRBV29-1 to TRBJ2-1, with 9 bases fitting TRBD2. CDR3 nucleotides: TGCAGCGTTGGTTTGACTAGCGGAGAGTACAATGAGCAGTTCTTC. Translating it yields CSVGLTSGEYNEQFF.